The 19 T cell receptor beta chains given below trace back to one sample, sequenced in a study of shared clonotypes between healthy human individuals. Measured with immunoSEQ multiplex PCR; TCRdb has only the in-frame clones, and not every one. The repertoire holds about 460,000 clones, with 75% to 80% as singletons. Sequencing input: PBMCs. Receptors were obtained from a woman in her 40s in good health. Some clones in this sample may be carry-over from other donors' samples.

V is TRBV10-3 and J is TRBJ2-7; tentatively, D is TRBD2 (5 bases). Germline V gene sequence: CDR1 ENHRY, CDR2 SYGVKD. The CDR3 totals 15 residues. The ends were cut back, 4 bases at V and 0 bases at J, with 13 bases in the middle. Written as DNA, the CDR3 is TGTGCCATCAGTGGGTTAGCGTCGAGCTCCTACGAGCAGTACTTC. Translation gives CAISGLASSSYEQYF.

Of note for this clone: A much larger clone differs from this one at a single base, so this may be a read error. This CDR3 is also generated by other DNA sequences in the sample. V is TRBV9 and J is TRBJ2-6, with 7 bases that match TRBD2. V trimming: 1 base; J trimming: 4 bases; junction bases outside the gene matches: 17. This CDR3 has 20 residues. Per germline, CDR1 SGDLS and CDR2 YYNGEE. The CDR3, as DNA: TGTGCCAGCAGCGTAACCGGGGGGACCGGGACCACCTCCGGGGCCAACGTCCTGACTTTC. Translated, it gives CASSVTGGTGTTSGANVLTF.

This chain connects TRBV30 to TRBJ1-3; no definite D call. This CDR3 comprises 16 residues. The germline V gene encodes CDR1 GTSNPN and CDR2 SVGIG (reference sequence). V was pared by 2 bases and J by 0 bases, with 14 bases between. The CDR3 DNA reads TGTGCCTGGAGTTTCGGAACGGTGAGCTCTGGAAACACCATATATTTT. The encoded protein is CAWSFGTVSSGNTIYF.

Worth noting for this clone: This may arise from a read error, as a much more abundant clone is one base away. The CDR3 DNA reads TGTGCCAGCAGCAACGGGGAGACCCAGTACTTC. This gives the protein CASSNGETQYF. The chain combines TRBV7-9 with TRBJ2-5, with D uncertain. The V and J ends lost 5 bases and 5 bases respectively, with 6 bases between them. CDR1 is SEHNR, CDR2 FQNEAQ, per germline (reference sequence). The CDR3 loop spans 11 amino acids. Complete variable domain (other parts from reference TRBV7-9 and TRBJ2-5): DTGVSQNPRHKITKRGQNVTFRCDPISEHNRLYWYRQTLGQGPEFLTYFQNEAQLEKSRLLSDRFSAERPKGSFSTLEIQRTEQGDSAMYLCASSNGETQYFGPGTRLLVL.

As concerns this clone: It may be a read error: a sequence one base away is much more abundant. Other DNA sequences within the sample encode an identical CDR3. The J gene is TRBJ2-1, the V gene TRBV29-1; TRBD2 agrees at 11 bases. The CDR3 is 14 residues long. Germline CDR1 SQVTM, CDR2 ANQGSEA. The CDR3 sequence: CSVVRLAGGNEQFF. CDR3 DNA sequence: TGTAGCGTTGTGCGCCTAGCGGGAGGCAATGAGCAGTTCTTC.

The rearrangement uses TRBV5-1 and TRBJ2-5, with D hard to call. The V and J ends lost 4 bases and 2 bases respectively, with 6 bases between them. Germline CDR1 reads SGHRS; CDR2 reads YFSETQ. This CDR3 spans 12 amino acids. The CDR3 nucleotides read TGCGCCAGCAGCGACTCGCAAGAGACCCAGTACTTC. It specifies CASSDSQETQYF.

The rearrangement uses TRBV29-1 and TRBJ2-7, with unresolved D. The V end lost 3 bases, the J end lost 0 bases, and 12 bases lay between the germline ends. Germline assignment: CDR1 SQVTM and CDR2 ANQGSEA. This CDR3 has 14 residues. This chain's CDR3 is CSVESRDHSYEQYF. As DNA, the CDR3 is TGCAGCGTTGAGAGCCGAGACCACTCCTACGAGCAGTACTTC.

This clone was found many times. V usage is TRBV7-9 and J usage is TRBJ1-1; D may be TRBD1 (6 bases). The CDR3 is 15 amino acids. Per the germline V gene, CDR1 is SEHNR and CDR2 is FQNEAQ (reference sequence). Trimming took off 4 bases at V and 1 base at J, with 13 bases between the two ends. The CDR3 protein is CASSSPRTANTEAFF. Here the CDR3 DNA reads TGTGCCAGCAGCTCTCCCCGGACAGCGAACACTGAAGCTTTCTTT. The variable domain in full, completed from reference TRBV7-9 and TRBJ1-1, reads DTGVSQNPRHKITKRGQNVTFRCDPISEHNRLYWYRQTLGQGPEFLTYFQNEAQLEKSRLLSDRFSAERPKGSFSTLEIQRTEQGDSAMYLCASSSPRTANTEAFFGQGTRLTVV.

J is TRBJ1-1 and V is TRBV7-2; D unresolved. The CDR3 runs 11 residues. Trimming stripped 0 bases from V and 11 bases from J, with 7 bases between. Per germline, CDR1 SGHTA and CDR2 FQGNSA. In nucleotides, the CDR3 is TGTGCCAGCAGCTTAGCAGATCAGGCTTTCTTT. Its translation: CASSLADQAFF.

The gene calls are TRBV28 and TRBJ2-5; TRBD2 agrees at 12 bases. The J call is in doubt because the DNA end fits TRBJ2-7 better. The CDR3 extends over 14 amino acids. Germline V gene sequence: CDR1 MDHEN, CDR2 SYDVKM. The CDR3 nucleotides read TGTGCCAGCAGTGGACTAGCGGGGATCTACGAGCAGTACTTC. Protein sequence: CASSGLAGIYEQYF.

V usage is TRBV2 and J usage is TRBJ2-7; 7 nucleotides align to TRBD2. There are 15 residues in the CDR3. V dropped 1 base and J dropped 4; count of bases not matched to a gene: 7. Germline V gives CDR1 SNHLY, CDR2 FYNNEI. CDR3 bases: TGTGCCAGCAGTGAAGGCCTAGCGGAGATGTACGAGCAGTACTTC. Protein sequence: CASSEGLAEMYEQYF.

The rearrangement links TRBV11-1 to TRBJ2-5; unclear D gene. The germline gives CDR1 SGHAT, CDR2 FQDESV (reference sequence). The CDR3 has 15 amino acids. The germline V and J ends were trimmed by 4 bases and 7 bases, with 19 bases remaining between them. This CDR3 reads CASSYNPDGEGTQYF. CDR3 in DNA: TGTGCCAGCAGCTACAACCCGGACGGAGAAGGGACCCAGTACTTC.

This chain connects TRBV15 to TRBJ2-3; D possibly uses TRBD1 or TRBD2 (5 bases each). Deletions cut 2 bases from V and 6 bases from J, with 15 bases between. The V gene's germline CDR1 is LNHNV and CDR2 YYDKDF (reference sequence). This CDR3 has 15 residues. CDR3 DNA sequence: TGTGCCACCAGCAGACAGCCAGGGAGTGGGGATACGCAGTATTTT. Translating gives CATSRQPGSGDTQYF.

The genes are TRBV25-1 and TRBJ1-6, with D possibly matching TRBD1 (6 bases). This CDR3 contains 15 residues. Trimming removed 3 bases from V and 8 bases from J, with 14 bases in between. Germline lookup yields CDR1 MGHDK and CDR2 SYGVNS. The CDR3 DNA reads as TGTGCCAGCAGTGACAGGGGAATCGTTGATTCACCCCTCCACTTT. It translates to CASSDRGIVDSPLHF.

Points on this clone: Just one base apart from a much larger clone, this may be a read error. Other DNA sequences from this sample encode an identical CDR3 as well. This chain links TRBV4-1 with TRBJ2-5; D is possibly TRBD1 or TRBD2 (5 bases each). This CDR3 spans 15 amino acids. CDR1 is MGHRA, CDR2 YSYEKL, per germline. In DNA, the CDR3 is TGCGCCAGCAGTCAAGAGGGGCTACGGGGAGAGACCCAGTACTTC. This encodes CASSQEGLRGETQYF.

The chain carries TRBV7-9 and TRBJ1-2, with 8 bases aligning to TRBD1. The CDR3 contains 15 residues. Germline CDR1 reads SEHNR; CDR2 reads FQNEAQ (reference sequence). The V gene end was trimmed by 5 bases and the J gene end by 4 bases; junction bases not matched to a gene: 9. The CDR3 is CASSPRDRRLYGYTF. DNA for the CDR3: TGTGCCAGCAGCCCCCGGGACAGGAGACTCTATGGCTACACCTTC.

The table lists this clone with a count of one. This sequence joins TRBV6-1 and TRBJ2-4; 12 nucleotides match TRBD2. The germline V gene encodes CDR1 MNHNS and CDR2 SASEGT. This CDR3 has 16 residues. J lost 2 bases, V lost 2 bases, and 1 base had no gene match. This CDR3 reads CASSELAGGPKNIQYF. Written as DNA, the CDR3 is TGTGCCAGCAGTGAACTAGCGGGAGGGCCCAAAAACATTCAGTACTTC.

This clone has a single count. This chain connects TRBV28 to TRBJ2-7; no clear D. The CDR3 extends over 11 amino acids. The germline V gene has CDR1 MDHEN and CDR2 SYDVKM. V lost 10 bases and J lost 1, with 8 bases in between. CDR3 in amino acids: CATKTSYEQYF. The CDR3 DNA reads TGTGCCACCAAAACATCCTACGAGCAGTACTTC.

This clone was detected only a few times. The chain carries TRBV11-2 and TRBJ2-1; the D gene could be TRBD1 or TRBD2 (6 bases each). CDR3 size: 16 residues. The V gene lost 1 base and the J gene lost 1 base, with 11 bases spanning the gap. Per germline, CDR1 SGHAT and CDR2 FQNNGV. CDR3 sequence (DNA): TGTGCCAGCAGCTTAGTACGGGGGCCATCCTACAATGAGCAGTTCTTC. This sequence encodes CASSLVRGPSYNEQFF. Full variable domain (rest looked up from reference TRBV11-2 and TRBJ2-1): EAGVAQSPRYKIIEKRQSVAFWCNPISGHATLYWYQQILGQGPKLLIQFQNNGVVDDSQLPKDRFSAERLKGVDSTLKIQPAKLEDSAVYLCASSLVRGPSYNEQFFGPGTRLTVL.